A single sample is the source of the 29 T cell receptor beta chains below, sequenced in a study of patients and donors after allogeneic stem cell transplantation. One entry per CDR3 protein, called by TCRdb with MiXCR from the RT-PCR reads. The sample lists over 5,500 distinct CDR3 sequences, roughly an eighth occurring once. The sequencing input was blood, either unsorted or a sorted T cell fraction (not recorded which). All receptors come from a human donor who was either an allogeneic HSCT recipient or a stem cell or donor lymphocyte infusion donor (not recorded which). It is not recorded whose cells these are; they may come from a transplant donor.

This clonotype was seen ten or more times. The CDR3 spells CASSVAGFGTGELFF. DNA of the CDR3: TGTGCCAGCAGCGTTGCCGGTTTTGGCACCGGGGAGCTGTTTTTT. J is TRBJ2-2 and V is TRBV9; D not certain. Germline V CDR1 and CDR2: SGDLS, YYNGEE. Trimming took off 2 bases at V and 4 bases at J, with 12 bases between the two ends. There are 15 residues in the CDR3.

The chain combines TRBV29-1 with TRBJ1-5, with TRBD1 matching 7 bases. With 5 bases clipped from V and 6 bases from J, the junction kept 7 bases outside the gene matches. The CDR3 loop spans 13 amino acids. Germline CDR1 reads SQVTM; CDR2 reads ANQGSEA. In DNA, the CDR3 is TGCAGCGTTATGGGGTCAGGGGGTCAGCCCCAGCATTTT. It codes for CSVMGSGGQPQHF.

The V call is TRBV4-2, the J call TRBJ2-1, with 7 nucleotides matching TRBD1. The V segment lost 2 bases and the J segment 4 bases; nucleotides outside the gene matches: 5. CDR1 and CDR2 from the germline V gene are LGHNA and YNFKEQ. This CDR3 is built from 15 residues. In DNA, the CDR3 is TGTGCCAGCAGCCAATTTTGGGACAGATACAATGAGCAGTTCTTC. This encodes CASSQFWDRYNEQFF.

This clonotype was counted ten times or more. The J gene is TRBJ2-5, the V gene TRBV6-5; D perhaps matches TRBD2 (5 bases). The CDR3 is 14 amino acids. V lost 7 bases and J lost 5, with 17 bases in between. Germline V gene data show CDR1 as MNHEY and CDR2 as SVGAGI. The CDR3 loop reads CASTDGLARETQYF. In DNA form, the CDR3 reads TGTGCCAGCACCGACGGGCTAGCAAGGGAGACCCAGTACTTC.

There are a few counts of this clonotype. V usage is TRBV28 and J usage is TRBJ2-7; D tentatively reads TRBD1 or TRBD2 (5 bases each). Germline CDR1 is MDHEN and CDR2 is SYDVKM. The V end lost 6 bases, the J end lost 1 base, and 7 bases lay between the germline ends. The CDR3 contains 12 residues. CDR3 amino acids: CASSGASYEQYF. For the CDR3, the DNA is TGTGCCAGCAGCGGGGCTTCCTACGAGCAGTACTTC. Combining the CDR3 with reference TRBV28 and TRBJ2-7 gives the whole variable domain DVKVTQSSRYLVKRTGEKVFLECVQDMDHENMFWYRQDPGLGLRLIYFSYDVKMKEKGDIPEGYSVSREKKERFSLILESASTNQTSMYLCASSGASYEQYFGPGTRLTVT.

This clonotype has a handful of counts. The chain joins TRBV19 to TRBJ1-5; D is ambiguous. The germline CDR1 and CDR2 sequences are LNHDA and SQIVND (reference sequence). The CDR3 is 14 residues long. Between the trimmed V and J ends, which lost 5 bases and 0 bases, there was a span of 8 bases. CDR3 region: CASSATPSNQPQHF. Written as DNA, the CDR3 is TGTGCCAGTAGTGCGACACCTAGCAATCAGCCCCAGCATTTT.

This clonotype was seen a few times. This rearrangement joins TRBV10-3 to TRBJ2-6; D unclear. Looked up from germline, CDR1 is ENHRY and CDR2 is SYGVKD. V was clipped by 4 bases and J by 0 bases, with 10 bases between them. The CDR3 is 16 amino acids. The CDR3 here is CAISVQLRSGANVLTF. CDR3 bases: TGTGCCATCAGTGTCCAGCTCCGCTCTGGGGCCAACGTCCTGACTTTC.

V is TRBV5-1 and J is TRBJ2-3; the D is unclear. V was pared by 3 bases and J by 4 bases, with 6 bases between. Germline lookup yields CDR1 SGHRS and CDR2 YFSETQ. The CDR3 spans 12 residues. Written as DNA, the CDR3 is TGCGCCAGCAGCTCCACCTCAGATACGCAGTATTTT. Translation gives CASSSTSDTQYF.

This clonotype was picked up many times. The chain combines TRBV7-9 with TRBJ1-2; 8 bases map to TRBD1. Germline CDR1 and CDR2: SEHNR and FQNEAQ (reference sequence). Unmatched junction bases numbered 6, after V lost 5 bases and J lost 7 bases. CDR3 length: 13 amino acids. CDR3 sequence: CASSPGQGGGYTF. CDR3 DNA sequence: TGTGCCAGCAGCCCTGGACAGGGCGGTGGCTACACCTTC. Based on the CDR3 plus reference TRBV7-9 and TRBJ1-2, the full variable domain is DTGVSQNPRHKITKRGQNVTFRCDPISEHNRLYWYRQTLGQGPEFLTYFQNEAQLEKSRLLSDRFSAERPKGSFSTLEIQRTEQGDSAMYLCASSPGQGGGYTFGSGTRLTVV.

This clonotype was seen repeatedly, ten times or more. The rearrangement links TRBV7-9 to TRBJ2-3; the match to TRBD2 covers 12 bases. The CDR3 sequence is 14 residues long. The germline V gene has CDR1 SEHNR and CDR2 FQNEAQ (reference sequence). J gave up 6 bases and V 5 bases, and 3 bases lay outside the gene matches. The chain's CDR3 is CASSVTSGRDTQYF. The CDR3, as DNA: TGTGCCAGCAGCGTAACTAGCGGGAGGGATACGCAGTATTTT.

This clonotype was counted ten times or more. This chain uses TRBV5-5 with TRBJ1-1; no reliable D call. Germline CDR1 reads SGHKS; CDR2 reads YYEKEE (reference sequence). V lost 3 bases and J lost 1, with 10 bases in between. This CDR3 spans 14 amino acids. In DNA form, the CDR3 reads TGTGCCAGCAGCTACGGACTTTCGAACACTGAAGCTTTCTTT. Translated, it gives CASSYGLSNTEAFF.

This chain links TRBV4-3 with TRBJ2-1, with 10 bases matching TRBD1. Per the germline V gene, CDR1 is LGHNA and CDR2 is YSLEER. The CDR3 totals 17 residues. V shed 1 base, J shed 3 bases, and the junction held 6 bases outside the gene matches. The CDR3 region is CASSQVTGQGDYNEQFF. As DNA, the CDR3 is TGCGCCAGCAGCCAAGTAACCGGACAGGGGGACTACAATGAGCAGTTCTTC.

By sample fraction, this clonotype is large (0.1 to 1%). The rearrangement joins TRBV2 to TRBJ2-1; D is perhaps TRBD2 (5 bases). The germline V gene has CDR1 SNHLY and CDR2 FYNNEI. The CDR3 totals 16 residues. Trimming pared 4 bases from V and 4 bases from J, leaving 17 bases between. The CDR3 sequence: CASSVVEVSVYNEQFF. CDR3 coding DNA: TGTGCCAGCAGTGTAGTGGAGGTGTCAGTGTACAATGAGCAGTTCTTC.

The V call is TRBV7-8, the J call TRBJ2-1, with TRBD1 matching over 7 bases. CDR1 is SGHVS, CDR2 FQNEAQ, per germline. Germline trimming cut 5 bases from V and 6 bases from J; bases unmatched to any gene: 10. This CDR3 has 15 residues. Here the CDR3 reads CASSLQQGTVNEQFF. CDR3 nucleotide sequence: TGTGCCAGCAGCCTACAGCAAGGGACAGTCAATGAGCAGTTCTTC.

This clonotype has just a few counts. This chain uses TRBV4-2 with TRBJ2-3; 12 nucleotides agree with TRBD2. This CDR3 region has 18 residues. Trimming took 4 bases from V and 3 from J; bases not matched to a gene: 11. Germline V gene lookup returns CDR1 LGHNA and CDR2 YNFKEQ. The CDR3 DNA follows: TGTGCCAGCAGCCCCAAGCGGGCTAGCGGGAGGGAGACAGATACGCAGTATTTT. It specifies CASSPKRASGRETDTQYF.

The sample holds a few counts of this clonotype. The CDR3 nucleotides are TGTGCCTGGAGTGTACAGGCCAGGGGGCGAAAGAACGGCTACACCTTC. Protein product: CAWSVQARGRKNGYTF. The chain uses TRBV30 and TRBJ1-2; 8 positions match TRBD1. The CDR3 is made up of 16 amino acids. Germline loops: CDR1 GTSNPN, CDR2 SVGIG (reference sequence). With V trimmed by 0 bases and J by 8 bases, 14 bases remained unmatched.

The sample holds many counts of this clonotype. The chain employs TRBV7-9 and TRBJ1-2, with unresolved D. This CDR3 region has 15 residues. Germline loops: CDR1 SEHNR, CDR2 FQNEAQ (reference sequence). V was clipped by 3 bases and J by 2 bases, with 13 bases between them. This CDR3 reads CASSLLGIWNYGYTF. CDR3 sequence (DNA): TGTGCCAGCAGCTTGCTTGGGATTTGGAACTATGGCTACACCTTC.

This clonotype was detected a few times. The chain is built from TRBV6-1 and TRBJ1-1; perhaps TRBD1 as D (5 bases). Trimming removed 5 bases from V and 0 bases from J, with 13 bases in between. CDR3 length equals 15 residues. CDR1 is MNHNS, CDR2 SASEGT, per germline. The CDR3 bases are TGTGCCAGCAGTCCCCGGGCAGGGATGAACACTGAAGCTTTCTTT. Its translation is CASSPRAGMNTEAFF.

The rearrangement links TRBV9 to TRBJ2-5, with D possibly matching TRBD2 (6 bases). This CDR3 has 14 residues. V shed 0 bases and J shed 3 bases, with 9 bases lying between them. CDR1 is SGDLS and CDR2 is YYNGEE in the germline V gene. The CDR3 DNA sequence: TGTGCCAGCAGCGTAGCACTAGCCGAAGAGACCCAGTACTTC. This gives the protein CASSVALAEETQYF.

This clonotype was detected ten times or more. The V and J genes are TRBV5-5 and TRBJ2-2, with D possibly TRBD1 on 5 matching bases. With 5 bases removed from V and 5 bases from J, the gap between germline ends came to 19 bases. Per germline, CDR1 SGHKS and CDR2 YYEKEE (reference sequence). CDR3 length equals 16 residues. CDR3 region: CASSPQVWARTGELFF. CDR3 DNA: TGTGCCAGCAGTCCACAGGTTTGGGCGAGAACCGGGGAGCTGTTTTTT.

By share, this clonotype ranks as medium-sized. CDR3 sequence reads: CASSLAGTGAGNTIYF. The DNA for the CDR3 is TGTGCCAGCAGCTTAGCCGGGACAGGGGCTGGAAACACCATATATTTT. V usage is TRBV7-2 and J usage is TRBJ1-3; 10 nucleotides match TRBD1. Germline V gene data show CDR1 as SGHTA and CDR2 as FQGNSA. V lost 0 bases and J lost 2; bases outside the gene matches: 1. This CDR3 contains 16 residues.

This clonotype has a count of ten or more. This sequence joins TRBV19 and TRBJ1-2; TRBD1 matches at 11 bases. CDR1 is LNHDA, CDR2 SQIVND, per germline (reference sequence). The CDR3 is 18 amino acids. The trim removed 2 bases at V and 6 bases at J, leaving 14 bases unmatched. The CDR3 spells CASSISTVELDRGHGYTF. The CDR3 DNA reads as TGTGCCAGTAGTATATCCACGGTGGAACTGGACAGGGGGCATGGCTACACCTTC.

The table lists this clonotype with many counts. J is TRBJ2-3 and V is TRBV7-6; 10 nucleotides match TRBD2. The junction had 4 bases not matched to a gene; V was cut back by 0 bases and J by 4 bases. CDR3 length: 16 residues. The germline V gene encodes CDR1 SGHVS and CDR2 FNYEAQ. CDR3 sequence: CASSLATSGLPDTQYF. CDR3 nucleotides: TGTGCCAGCAGCTTAGCGACTAGCGGGTTACCAGATACGCAGTATTTT.

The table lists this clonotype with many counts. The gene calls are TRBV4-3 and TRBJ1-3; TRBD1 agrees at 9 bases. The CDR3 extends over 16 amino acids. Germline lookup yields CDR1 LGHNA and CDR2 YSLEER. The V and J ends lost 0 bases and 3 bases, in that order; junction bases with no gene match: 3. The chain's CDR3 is CASSQDSTGGGNTIYF. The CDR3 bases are TGCGCCAGCAGCCAAGATTCGACAGGGGGTGGAAACACCATATATTTT.

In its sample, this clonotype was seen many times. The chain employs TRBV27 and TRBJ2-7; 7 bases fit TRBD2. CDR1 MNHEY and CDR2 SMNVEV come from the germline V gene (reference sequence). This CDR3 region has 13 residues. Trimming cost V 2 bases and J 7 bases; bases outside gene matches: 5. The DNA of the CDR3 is TGTGCCAGCAGTTTACTGGGGGAGGGTGAGCAGTACGTC. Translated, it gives CASSLLGEGEQYV.

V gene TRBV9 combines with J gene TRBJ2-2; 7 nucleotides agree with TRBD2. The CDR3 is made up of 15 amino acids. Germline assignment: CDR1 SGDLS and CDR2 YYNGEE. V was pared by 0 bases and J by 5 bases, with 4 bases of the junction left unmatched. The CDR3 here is CASSVDGRETGELFF. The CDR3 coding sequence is TGTGCCAGCAGCGTAGATGGGAGGGAGACCGGGGAGCTGTTTTTT.

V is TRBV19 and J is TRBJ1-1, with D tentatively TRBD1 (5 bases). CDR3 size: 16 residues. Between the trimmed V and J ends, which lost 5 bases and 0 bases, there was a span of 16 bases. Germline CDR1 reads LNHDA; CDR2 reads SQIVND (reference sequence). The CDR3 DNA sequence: TGTGCCAGTAGTCCCCTGGGAGACAGATTGAACACTGAAGCTTTCTTT. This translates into CASSPLGDRLNTEAFF.

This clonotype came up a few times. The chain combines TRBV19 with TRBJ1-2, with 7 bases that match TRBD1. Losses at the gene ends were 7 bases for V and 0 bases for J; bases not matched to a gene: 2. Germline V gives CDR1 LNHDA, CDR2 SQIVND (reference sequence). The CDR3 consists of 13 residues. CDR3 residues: CASTDRPNYGYTF. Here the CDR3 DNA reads TGTGCCAGTACGGACAGGCCTAACTATGGCTACACCTTC.

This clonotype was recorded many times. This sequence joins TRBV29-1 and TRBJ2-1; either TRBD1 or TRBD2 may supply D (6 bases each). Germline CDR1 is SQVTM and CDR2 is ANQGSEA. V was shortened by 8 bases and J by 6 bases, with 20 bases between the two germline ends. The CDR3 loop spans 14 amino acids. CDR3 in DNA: TGCAGCTCCCAGGCGGGGACACCTTCCAATGAGCAGTTCTTC. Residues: CSSQAGTPSNEQFF.